A single count supports the clone carrying this T cell receptor (beta chain). Its target is unknown. The table came from immunoSEQ multiplex PCR; TCRdb's copy has only in-frame clones and leaves some out. The profile shows 350,000 to 500,000 clones, about 92% of them singletons. The CDR3 contains 18 residues. V shed 4 bases, J shed 5 bases, and the junction held 12 bases outside the gene matches. Germline V lookup: CDR1 MNHEY, CDR2 SMNVEV (reference sequence). The data were taken from a study of Ad26.COV2.S vaccination and SARS-CoV-2 variants. As for the study in general: Donor was assigned to the Ad26.COV2.S arm of trial COV1001. Dosing was one shot or two shots 56 days apart.

The study's findings and limits: Non-spike TCR breadth did not differ much between vaccine and placebo recipients.

Indicated treatment: 19 received Ad26.COV2.S at low or high dose, single or two shots; roughly 5 received placebo; per-sample allocation not given. Day 63 after the first injection of vaccine or placebo was the sampling time. An adult aged 18-55 years in Boston served as the donor. This sample comprised peripheral blood, obtained in a trial of Ad26.COV2.S vaccine versus placebo. The TCR was taken from a person between 18 and 59 years old who received the Ad26.COV2.S COVID-19 vaccine or a placebo. The chain carries TRBV27 and TRBJ2-2; 11 bases are a match to TRBD2. The CDR3 region has the DNA TGTGCCAGCAGTTACCGACCGATGACTAGCGGGACTACCGGGGAGCTGTTTTTT. Translated, it gives CASSYRPMTSGTTGELFF.